One and the same sample provided the 21 T cell receptor beta chains below, sequenced in a study of OX40 agonist ivuxolimab in advanced cancers. Generated by immunoSEQ multiplex PCR, the TCRdb table keeps only in-frame clones and is missing some. The sample has 30,000 to 40,000 clones; approximately 89% are singletons. Sequenced material: CD4+ or CD8+ T cells sorted from blood, taken in a trial of the OX40 agonist ivuxolimab. The receptors stem from an adult with an advanced solid tumor such as melanoma, head and neck, liver or kidney cancer.

This clone was detected a few times. CDR3 residues: CASRGNSGRWSEQYF. DNA of the CDR3: TGTGCCAGCAGGGGGAATAGCGGCCGGTGGAGCGAGCAGTACTTC. The rearrangement joins TRBV7-8 to TRBJ2-7; weak D call: TRBD2 (6 bases). The CDR3 covers 15 residues. Deletions cut 6 bases from V and 6 bases from J, with 21 bases between. Germline V gene lookup returns CDR1 SGHVS and CDR2 FQNEAQ.

The chain joins TRBV5-1 to TRBJ2-1; 8 bases agree with TRBD2. Germline V gene lookup returns CDR1 SGHRS and CDR2 YFSETQ. J lost 0 bases, V lost 4 bases, and 15 bases had no gene match. The CDR3 loop spans 19 amino acids. The CDR3 loop reads CASSAPDVAGGHSYNEQFF. CDR3 sequence (DNA): TGCGCCAGCAGCGCGCCTGACGTTGCGGGGGGCCACTCCTACAATGAGCAGTTCTTC.

V and J are TRBV5-4 and TRBJ1-2; D is perhaps TRBD1 (6 bases). This CDR3 has 13 amino acids. Per germline, CDR1 SGHNT and CDR2 YYREEE (reference sequence). The V end was cut by 7 bases, the J end by 3 bases, with 13 bases between. The CDR3 sequence is CASSGAGYYGYTF. The CDR3 region has the DNA TGTGCCAGCTCGGGGGCAGGATACTATGGCTACACCTTC.

This sequence joins TRBV19 and TRBJ2-7; 12 bases are shared with TRBD1. The germline gives CDR1 LNHDA, CDR2 SQIVND (reference sequence). After removal of 5 bases from V and 6 bases from J, the junction contained 8 bases not matched to a gene. There are 15 residues in the CDR3. The CDR3 sequence: CASSPGGQGAGEQYF. The CDR3 bases are TGTGCCAGTAGTCCTGGGGGACAGGGGGCTGGCGAGCAGTACTTC. Using reference TRBV19 and TRBJ2-7 for the parts outside the CDR3, the full variable domain is DGGITQSPKYLFRKEGQNVTLSCEQNLNHDAMYWYRQDPGQGLRLIYYSQIVNDFQKGDIAEGYSVSREKKESFPLTVTSAQKNPTAFYLCASSPGGQGAGEQYFGPGTRLTVT.

The V call is TRBV27, the J call TRBJ2-7; D is possibly TRBD2 (5 bases). The germline V gene encodes CDR1 MNHEY and CDR2 SMNVEV (reference sequence). The CDR3 is 11 amino acids. The V end was cut by 6 bases, the J end by 3 bases, with 6 bases between. The CDR3: CASSAGYEQYF. DNA of the CDR3: TGTGCCAGCAGCGCGGGCTACGAGCAGTACTTC.

The J gene is TRBJ2-1, the V gene TRBV5-6, with a weak D call TRBD2 (6 bases). The germline gives CDR1 SGHDT, CDR2 YYEEEE. Trimming removed 0 bases from V and 4 bases from J, with 14 bases in between. This CDR3 is 16 amino acids long. Here the CDR3 DNA reads TGTGCCAGCAGCTTGGTGGGTAGCGGACCATACAATGAGCAGTTCTTC. Amino acid sequence: CASSLVGSGPYNEQFF.

This chain links TRBV5-1 with TRBJ2-7; 9 nucleotides line up with TRBD2. Germline V lookup: CDR1 SGHRS, CDR2 YFSETQ. The CDR3 is made up of 17 amino acids. Trimming removed 4 bases from V and 5 bases from J; junction bases left unmatched: 16. The CDR3 DNA follows: TGCGCCAGCAGCCCCGAGCTAGCGGGAAAAGCCTTTGACGAGCAGTACTTC. Protein: CASSPELAGKAFDEQYF. Drawing the rest from reference TRBV5-1 and TRBJ2-7, the complete variable domain is KAGVTQTPRYLIKTRGQQVTLSCSPISGHRSVSWYQQTPGQGLQFLFEYFSETQRNKGNFPGRFSGRQFSNSRSEMNVSTLELGDSALYLCASSPELAGKAFDEQYFGPGTRLTVT.

The CDR3 sequence is CASSPASAGFEQYF. The CDR3 DNA sequence: TGTGCCAGTAGTCCGGCGAGTGCGGGGTTCGAGCAGTACTTC. The chain recombines TRBV19 with TRBJ2-7, with a weak D call TRBD2 (6 bases). Trimming took 5 bases from V and 6 from J, leaving 17 bases between them. Germline values: CDR1 LNHDA, CDR2 SQIVND (reference sequence). The CDR3 is 14 residues long.

The chain uses TRBV16 and TRBJ2-2, with D unresolved. The germline V gene encodes CDR1 KGHSY and CDR2 FQNENV. CDR3 length: 14 residues. Trimming removed 2 bases at V and 5 bases at J, with 9 bases between. CDR3 region: CASSQTLGTGELFF. In nucleotides, the CDR3 is TGTGCCAGCAGCCAAACACTTGGTACCGGGGAGCTGTTTTTT.

In nucleotides, the CDR3 is TGTGCCACCAGCGGAGGCTGGTCCGGGACAGGGGGCACTGAAGCTTTCTTT. It yields the protein CATSGGWSGTGGTEAFF. The chain employs TRBV15 and TRBJ1-1, with TRBD1 matching 11 bases. The germline V gene has CDR1 LNHNV and CDR2 YYDKDF (reference sequence). The junction had 12 bases not matched to a gene; V was cut back by 5 bases and J by 4 bases. The CDR3 length is 17 residues.

This chain uses TRBV5-6 with TRBJ2-5; 12 bases fit TRBD2. The V segment lost 0 bases and the J segment 12 bases; nucleotides outside the gene matches: 3. The germline gives CDR1 SGHDT, CDR2 YYEEEE. CDR3 size: 13 residues. This chain's CDR3 is CASSLGLAGEEYF. The CDR3 DNA is TGTGCCAGCAGCTTGGGACTAGCGGGGGAGGAGTACTTC.

This clone was recorded once. The chain couples TRBV19 to TRBJ2-2; D ambiguous. Germline CDR1 reads LNHDA; CDR2 reads SQIVND (reference sequence). The V and J ends lost 6 bases and 7 bases respectively, with 12 bases between them. The CDR3 runs to 13 residues. The CDR3 protein is CASSGPIHGELFF. The CDR3 DNA reads as TGTGCCAGTAGCGGGCCGATACACGGGGAGCTGTTTTTT.

V is TRBV27 and J is TRBJ2-5; TRBD2 matches 11 bases. The germline gives CDR1 MNHEY, CDR2 SMNVEV (reference sequence). The CDR3 totals 15 residues. Germline trimming cut 4 bases from V and 3 bases from J; bases unmatched to any gene: 4. The CDR3 sequence is CASSYGTSGKETQYF. In DNA, the CDR3 is TGTGCCAGCAGTTACGGGACTAGCGGAAAAGAGACCCAGTACTTC.

The chain couples TRBV4-1 to TRBJ1-1; D gene unclear. The V gene lost 1 base and the J gene lost 1 base, with 4 bases spanning the gap. In germline, CDR1 is MGHRA, CDR2 YSYEKL. The CDR3 consists of 13 residues. The CDR3, as DNA: TGCGCCAGCAGCCAAGTAGGGAACACTGAAGCTTTCTTT. It is translated as CASSQVGNTEAFF.

The chain is built from TRBV19 and TRBJ1-1; perhaps TRBD1 as D (6 bases). CDR3 length equals 15 residues. Trimming removed 3 bases from V and 0 bases from J, with 11 bases in between. Germline CDR1 reads LNHDA; CDR2 reads SQIVND (reference sequence). The chain's CDR3 is CASSIWDTLNTEAFF. The CDR3 DNA reads as TGTGCCAGTAGTATTTGGGACACCTTGAACACTGAAGCTTTCTTT. Looking up the rest from reference TRBV19 and TRBJ1-1 gives the full variable domain: DGGITQSPKYLFRKEGQNVTLSCEQNLNHDAMYWYRQDPGQGLRLIYYSQIVNDFQKGDIAEGYSVSREKKESFPLTVTSAQKNPTAFYLCASSIWDTLNTEAFFGQGTRLTVV.

The chain uses TRBV19 and TRBJ2-1; D tentatively reads TRBD1 or TRBD2 (6 bases each). CDR3 size: 17 residues. V was trimmed by 3 bases and J by 0 bases, leaving 15 bases between them. CDR1 LNHDA and CDR2 SQIVND come from the germline V gene (reference sequence). The CDR3: CASSMWGARSSYNEQFF. The CDR3 region has the DNA TGTGCCAGTAGTATGTGGGGGGCGCGGAGCTCCTACAATGAGCAGTTCTTC.

The chain uses TRBV5-1 and TRBJ2-2, with a weak D call TRBD2 (7 bases). The CDR3 covers 19 residues. Trimming removed 2 bases from V and 5 bases from J, with 25 bases in between. Looked up from germline, CDR1 is SGHRS and CDR2 is YFSETQ. The CDR3 sequence is CASSFRNPGGGSDTGELFF. DNA of the CDR3: TGCGCCAGCAGCTTTCGGAACCCGGGGGGCGGCTCCGATACCGGGGAGCTGTTTTTT.

V usage is TRBV20-1 and J usage is TRBJ2-7, with D uncertain. The V gene's germline CDR1 is DFQATT and CDR2 SNEGSKA (reference sequence). V shed 0 bases and J shed 10 bases, with 4 bases lying between them. The CDR3 loop spans 9 amino acids. The CDR3 DNA reads TGCAGTGCTAGAGAGCCCCAGTACTTC. Protein: CSAREPQYF.

This clone was seen just once. This rearrangement joins TRBV19 to TRBJ2-7; 8 nucleotides line up with TRBD2. J gave up 2 bases and V 3 bases, and 6 bases lay outside the gene matches. Germline CDR1 reads LNHDA; CDR2 reads SQIVND (reference sequence). CDR3 length: 15 residues. This chain's CDR3 is CASSMYSGGAYEQYF. CDR3 sequence (DNA): TGTGCCAGTAGTATGTACAGCGGGGGAGCCTACGAGCAGTACTTC.

This chain links TRBV11-2 with TRBJ2-7; D is ambiguous. The CDR3 sequence is 15 residues long. Trimming took 0 bases from V and 0 from J, leaving 9 bases between them. Germline V CDR1 and CDR2: SGHAT, FQNNGV. CDR3 in DNA: TGTGCCAGCAGCTTAGATCTGGGTAGCTCCTACGAGCAGTACTTC. Amino acid sequence: CASSLDLGSSYEQYF.

The chain has TRBV21-1 and TRBJ2-7; the table assigns TRBD2, which was not confirmed against the DNA. TRBV21-1 corresponds to a pseudogene. CDR3 length: 14 amino acids. DNA for the CDR3: TGTGCCAGCAGCAACCCTAGCGGGTTATACGAGCAGTACTTC. This gives the protein CASSNPSGLYEQYF.